This TCR beta chain came from a study of cytomegalovirus exposure and HLA in healthy donors. Overall study results and limits: The analysis excluded some indistinguishable V segments, including TRBV6-2 and TRBV6-3. Three of the chains that were CMV-associated were confirmed in vitro to be specific for CMV antigens. Per a prior analysis, the majority of TCR beta V segments were productive roughly 90% or roughly 30% of the time.

The CDR3 contains 16 residues. The V segment lost 5 bases and the J segment 2 bases; nucleotides outside the gene matches: 6. Germline V gene lookup returns CDR1 SGHNT and CDR2 YENEEA. The PCR was carried out with 60 Vbeta primers and 13 Jbeta primers. Original processing methods: In a later analysis, the count reached about 82 million unique TCR beta chains, with around 11 million shared. TCRdb's table, derived via immunoSEQ multiplex PCR, lists solely in-frame clones and lacks some. D and trimming come from the DNA, and the V and J calls and clone size come from that table. The sample holds some 190,000 clones; roughly 73% are singletons and the top ten take 2% to 2.5%. Concerning this clone itself: Its target is unknown.

This clonotype was obtained from a woman aged 25 to 39 in good health and CMV-seropositive. The chain carries TRBV11-3 and TRBJ2-5; the match to TRBD2 covers 12 bases. The sequenced material came from PBMCs. CDR3 sequence: CASSLGLAGAQETQYF. As DNA, the CDR3 is TGTGCCAGCAGCCTGGGACTAGCGGGCGCTCAAGAGACCCAGTACTTC.